The following is a T cell receptor (beta chain) sequence with its context. No antigen is known for it. No much larger clone exists at a distance of one base, and base qualities are not known. The data are from a study of OX40 agonist ivuxolimab in advanced cancers. With regard to the full study: Ivuxolimab was a fully human IgG2 agonistic monoclonal antibody targeting the costimulatory receptor OX40 (CD134). Intravenous ivuxolimab was administered to patients every 2 weeks at six dose levels: 0.01, 0.1, 0.3, 1.5, 3 and 10 mg/kg. Of the roughly 50 dose-escalation patients, hepatocellular carcinoma was present in approximately 20, melanoma in roughly 15, renal cell carcinoma in 9 and head and neck cancer in 9. In the dose-escalation cohort, 70% to 90% of patients were male, and the mean age was 60 years with a range of about 20 to 80. Prior anti-PD-1, anti-PD-L1 or anti-CTLA-4 therapy was permitted, and checkpoint inhibitors had been received by less than 45% of dose-escalation patients. Three dose-escalation patients achieved partial responses, one with hepatocellular carcinoma and two with cutaneous melanoma. The purpose of peripheral TCRbeta sequencing was to test whether ivuxolimab changed TCR sequence diversity and led to clonal T-cell expansion. The paper reports the monotherapy dose-escalation portion (N = 52 patients) of the phase I ivuxolimab trial.

Beyond this particular receptor, the publication reports: Low levels of normalized T-cell clonal expansion were also shown by some nonresponding patients. After ivuxolimab, more expanded clones were found on average in CD8+ T cells than in CD4+ T cells. In the 0.1-3.0 mg/kg groups, partial responders had among the lowest normalized peripheral clonal expansion, particularly in CD8+ T cells. The antigen specificity of the clonally expanded peripheral T cells was not determined. At doses of 0.1 to 3.0 mg/kg, clonal expansion of both CD4+ and CD8+ T cells in blood was seen between baseline and week 6.

To sequence the TCRbeta CDR3 region, genomic DNA was isolated from the sorted cells. The immunoSEQ Assay was used to sequence the TCRbeta CDR3 regions. Entries here come from immuneACCESS through TCRdb and include only in-frame sequences with V and J called. Some clones fail to appear in such tables; in the studies checked, an unresolved V gene covers under half of the shortfall, and the cause of the remainder is unknown. Across this sample there are tens of thousands of clones, with roughly 88% seen only once. The ten largest clones take up approximately 9.7% of the sample. Patients with autoimmune disease history or receiving systemic immunosuppression were excluded from the trial. Peripheral blood for TCR sequencing was drawn from every dose cohort at baseline, at cycle 4 day 1 and at cycle 7 day 1. Samples were obtained from an open-label, multicenter, first-in-human phase I dose-escalation trial of ivuxolimab. Adults with locally advanced or metastatic head and neck squamous cell, hepatocellular, melanoma or renal cell carcinoma were enrolled in the trial. CD4+ and CD8+ T cells were sorted separately from peripheral blood before TCR sequencing.

The sample consisted of CD4+ or CD8+ T cells sorted from blood, taken in a trial of the OX40 agonist ivuxolimab. This TCR derives from an adult with an advanced solid tumor such as melanoma, head and neck, liver or kidney cancer.

The CDR3 region reads CAWSVGLRTEKLFF. The DNA reads as follows: TGTGCCTGGAGTGTAGGATTGCGGACTGAAAAACTGTTTTTT. Recombination connected TRBV30 to TRBJ1-4; the D gene assignment is ambiguous. The germline V gene (reference sequence) sets CDR1 to GTSNPN and CDR2 to SVGIG. The CDR3 goes from the cysteine to the phenylalanine over 14 residues. The sequence is cut down to CDR3 DNA, 42 bases in frame from base 1. V loses 0 bases of germline sequence and J loses 7 bases, and the interval between the two ends is 12 bases.